This TCR beta chain is from a study of T cells after somatic rescue of genetic block. Trimming pared 7 bases from V and 11 bases from J, leaving 21 bases between. Germline V gene lookup returns CDR1 GTSNPN and CDR2 SVGIG (reference sequence). The CDR3 covers 13 residues. TCRdb's table, derived via immunoSEQ multiplex PCR, lists solely in-frame clones and lacks some. This sample carries tens of thousands of clones, under 95% of them seen once, and the ten largest clones take 2.5% to 3%. This receptor was identified in a young man. The material sequenced was peripheral blood mononuclear cells (PBMCs). V is TRBV30 and J is TRBJ1-5, with D possibly matching TRBD1 (5 bases). CDR3 nucleotides: TGTGCCTTCAGCGGGACTTCGATCTCGGCCCAGCATTTT. Translated: CAFSGTSISAQHF.